These T cell receptor beta chains were read from a single sample in a study of blood T cells in healthy people across ages. TCRdb recomputed calls from the 5' RACE reads with MiXCR, one row per CDR3 protein. The profile shows 1.5 million to 2 million distinct CDR3 sequences, roughly 32% of them singletons. Sequencing was done on a sample of blood. These receptors were collected from a woman between 25 and 40 years old in good health. CDR3s include the opening cysteine and the closing phenylalanine or tryptophan. D genes are given only for firm matches. Clone size, where shown, is once, few, many, or a class for clones that have expanded.

clone_size	v_call	j_call	d_call	cdr3_nt	cdr3_aa
few	TRBV5-6	TRBJ2-5	NA	TGTACCAGCAGCTTCGTGGAAGAGACCCAGTACTTC	CTSSFVEETQYF
NA	TRBV13	TRBJ1-4	TRBD1	TGTGCCAGCAGCCCCCCAGGGGGTACTGAAAAACTGTTTTTT	CASSPPGGTEKLFF
NA	TRBV20-1	TRBJ1-1	NA	TGCAGTGCTAGCAGAACTCCGAACACTGAAGCTTTCTTT	CSASRTPNTEAFF
NA	TRBV7-8	TRBJ2-1	NA	TGTGCCAGCAGCTTAGATCCTAGCCTAAACAATGAGCAGTTCTTC	CASSLDPSLNNEQFF
once	TRBV12-3/TRBV12-4	TRBJ2-3	NA	TGTGCCAGCATCCTAAAGGGGAGGACTAGCACAGATACGCAGTATTTT	CASILKGRTSTDTQYF
few	TRBV11-1	TRBJ2-2	NA	TGTGCCAGCAGCCCACCGGGGGGCGTCCGTGGCACCGGGGAGCTGTTTTTT	CASSPPGGVRGTGELFF
few	TRBV6-1	TRBJ1-1	TRBD1	TGTGCCAGCAGTGTCAGGACAGGGGTGTCTGAAGCTTTCTTT	CASSVRTGVSEAFF
NA	TRBV27	TRBJ2-1	NA	TGTGCCAGCAGTTCCCTAGCCCTTCGAGGAAGCTCCTACAATGAGCAGTTCTTC	CASSSLALRGSSYNEQFF
NA	TRBV6-1	TRBJ1-2	NA	TGTGCCAGCAGTGAACTGCAGGAATACTATGGCTACACCTTC	CASSELQEYYGYTF
NA	TRBV2	TRBJ1-5	NA	TGTGCCAGCAGTGATTCGGATTACCAGCCCCAGCATTTT	CASSDSDYQPQHF
NA	TRBV5-1	TRBJ2-7	TRBD1	TGCGCCAGCAGCTTGGAGTTGGGGACAGAGGGCGAGCAGTACTTC	CASSLELGTEGEQYF
NA	TRBV15	TRBJ1-5	NA	TGTGCCACCAGCAGAGATTTGACAGTCGCTCAGCCCCAGCATTTT	CATSRDLTVAQPQHF
few	TRBV12-3/TRBV12-4	TRBJ2-7	NA	TGTGCCAGCAGTTTAGCGGGTGAAAAGCAGTACTTC	CASSLAGEKQYF
NA	TRBV27	TRBJ1-5	TRBD1	TGTGCCAGCAGTAGGACAGGGGGCACATATAGCAATCAGCCCCAGCATTTT	CASSRTGGTYSNQPQHF
NA	TRBV27	TRBJ2-5	NA	TGTGCCAGCAGTTTATCAGCAGGGAGGGAGACCCAGTACTTC	CASSLSAGRETQYF
NA	TRBV28	TRBJ1-3	NA	TGTGCCAGCAGTTTGAGCTCTGGAAACACCATATATTTT	CASSLSSGNTIYF
NA	TRBV3-1	TRBJ1-1	NA	TGTGCCAGCAGCCGCGGACAGATCATGAACACTGAAGCTTTCTTT	CASSRGQIMNTEAFF
NA	TRBV20-1	TRBJ2-1	NA	TGCAGTGTTAGAGATCACCTAAAAGGGCACAATGAGCAGTTCTTC	CSVRDHLKGHNEQFF
NA	TRBV20-1	TRBJ1-1	NA	TGCAGTGCTAGAGTCAACGGAGGGGGTTTTGAAGCTTTCTTT	CSARVNGGGFEAFF
many	TRBV7-2	TRBJ2-7	NA	TGTGCCAGCAGCTTAGAGCGGTCTTACGAGCAGTACTTC	CASSLERSYEQYF
few	TRBV5-1	TRBJ1-2	NA	TGCGCCAGCAGCACAAGACAGTTCATCGGCTATGGCTACACCTTC	CASSTRQFIGYGYTF
NA	TRBV4-3	TRBJ2-2	NA	TGCGCCAGCAGCTTGGCAGTTTTAAACACCGGGGAGCTGTTTTTT	CASSLAVLNTGELFF
few	TRBV6-1	TRBJ2-3	TRBD2	TGTGCCAGCAGTGAAGGCGGGGGGCCTAATACAGATACGCAGTATTTT	CASSEGGGPNTDTQYF
NA	TRBV7-9	TRBJ1-2	NA	TGTGCCAGCAGCTTTCCAGGGGAACCAGGGGGCTACACCTTC	CASSFPGEPGGYTF
many	TRBV4-1	TRBJ1-4	TRBD1	TGCGCCAGCAGTGGTTACAGGGGGATTAATGGAAAACTGTTTTTT	CASSGYRGINGKLFF
few	TRBV24-1	TRBJ2-7	NA	TGTGCCACCAGTGAAGGGGGTACCCCCTACGAGCAGTACTTC	CATSEGGTPYEQYF
NA	TRBV4-2	TRBJ2-2	NA	TGTGCCAGCAGCCCCACCACACTAATTCAATACACCGGGGAGCTGTTTTTT	CASSPTTLIQYTGELFF
few	TRBV7-9	TRBJ1-1	NA	TGTGCCAGCACCTGGGGAGTAGACACTGAAGCTTTCTTT	CASTWGVDTEAFF
NA	TRBV15	TRBJ2-5	NA	TGTGCCACCAGCAAACGGCCGCAGGGCTTGGAGACCCAGTACTTC	CATSKRPQGLETQYF
many	TRBV6-5	TRBJ2-3	NA	TGTGCCAGCAGCCGCGGGACTTCTGAGACGCAGTATTTT	CASSRGTSETQYF
NA	TRBV29-1	TRBJ2-7	NA	TGCAGCGTTGATCAGGGGCCGGAATCCTACGAGCAGTACTTC	CSVDQGPESYEQYF
few	TRBV6-5	TRBJ2-3	TRBD1	TGTGCCAGCAGTAACCCGACAGGGGCCCTGGCAGATACGCAGTATTTT	CASSNPTGALADTQYF
few	TRBV12-3/TRBV12-4	TRBJ2-5	TRBD2	TGTGCCAGCAGTCCCGGGGGGGTCAGCCAAGAGACCCAGTACTTC	CASSPGGVSQETQYF
NA	TRBV30	TRBJ1-2	TRBD1	TGTGCCTGGACCCGGGACAGGGGAGGTTATGGCTACACCTTC	CAWTRDRGGYGYTF
NA	TRBV5-5	TRBJ2-1	TRBD1	TGTGCCAGCAGCTTGGTTCACAGGGGAAACAATGAGCAGTTCTTC	CASSLVHRGNNEQFF
few	TRBV7-8	TRBJ2-7	TRBD1	TGTGCCAGCAGCTTAGGGGCGGGGACAGGGGTCATCTACGAGCAGTACTTC	CASSLGAGTGVIYEQYF
NA	TRBV6-5	TRBJ2-7	NA	TGTGCCAGCAGTTACGGGGGATCCTACGAGCGGCAGTACTTC	CASSYGGSYERQYF
NA	TRBV6-1	TRBJ1-1	NA	TGTGCCAGCAGTGACGTGACTGAAGCTTTCTTT	CASSDVTEAFF
NA	TRBV2	TRBJ1-2	TRBD1	TGTGCCAGCAGTGAAACAGACAGGGCCTATGGCTACACCTTC	CASSETDRAYGYTF
NA	TRBV7-8	TRBJ1-1	NA	TGTGCCAGCAGCTTAGCGGCATCCCTAAAGGACGCTGAAGCTTTCTTT	CASSLAASLKDAEAFF
once	TRBV6-6	TRBJ2-1	NA	TGTACCAGCAGTTACTCAGCTAGTGGGAATGAGCAGTTCTTC	CTSSYSASGNEQFF
NA	TRBV20-1	TRBJ2-3	TRBD2	TGCAGTGCTAGAGTGCGGGGGGGCCGACCAGATACGCAGTATTTT	CSARVRGGRPDTQYF
NA	TRBV7-6	TRBJ2-1	NA	TGTGCCAGCAGTTCGGTGGGGACCTCCTACAATGAGCAGTTCTTC	CASSSVGTSYNEQFF
NA	TRBV3-1	TRBJ2-3	NA	TGTGCCAGCAGCCAAGAACTAGGCCGCACAGATACGCAGTATTTT	CASSQELGRTDTQYF
NA	TRBV27	TRBJ2-1	NA	TGTGCCAGCATCCAGCACGGAGGAAGCTCCTACAATGAGCAGTTCTTC	CASIQHGGSSYNEQFF
NA	TRBV11-2	TRBJ2-7	NA	TGTGCCAGCAGCCAATGGTCCCACGAGCAGTACTTC	CASSQWSHEQYF
once	TRBV11-2	TRBJ2-1	NA	TGTGCCAGCAGCTTAGGCCCGGGTGACTCTAGCTCCTACAATGAGCAGTTCTTC	CASSLGPGDSSSYNEQFF
NA	TRBV7-3	TRBJ1-6	TRBD1	TGTGCCAGCAGCTCCACAGGGGTTTTAAGTAGTTCACCCCTCCACTTT	CASSSTGVLSSSPLHF
few	TRBV12-3/TRBV12-4	TRBJ2-1	NA	TGTGCCAGCAGTACGACCTATGGGACTTACAATGAGCAGTTCTTC	CASSTTYGTYNEQFF
NA	TRBV19	TRBJ2-1	NA	TGTGCCAGTAGTCACAATTCCAACAATGAGCAGTTCTTC	CASSHNSNNEQFF